The 13 T cell receptor beta chains below were found in one sample sequenced in a study of identical twins (TCRdb year 2016). Libraries were prepared through 5' RACE. The instrument given in TCRdb is Illumina HiSeq 2000. Using fastp trimming at Q25 and MiXCR clonotype assembly, TCRdb reanalyzed the public sequencing data and kept in-frame beta chains. Rows with a matching CDR3 protein are joined into one entry that keeps the most common DNA and genes. Within this sample are approximately 260,000 distinct CDR3 sequences, with roughly an eighth of them counted one time only. The ten largest clones take up approximately 8.8% of the sample. Material for sequencing was memory (CD45RO+) T cells sorted from blood. Reading the label with the study, this specimen's cell subset or site is: CD45RO+ enriched T cells. These receptors originate from a woman younger than 30 in good health.

The chain has TRBV7-9 and TRBJ2-1; tentatively, D is TRBD1 (5 bases). This CDR3 spans 11 amino acids. Trimming cost V 7 bases and J 10 bases, with 11 bases left between them. CDR1 and CDR2 from the germline V gene are SEHNR and FQNEAQ (reference sequence). The chain's CDR3 is CASTPRQEQFF. CDR3 bases: TGTGCCAGCACCCCTCGACAGGAGCAGTTCTTC. Supplemented by reference TRBV7-9 and TRBJ2-1, the full variable domain reads DTGVSQNPRHKITKRGQNVTFRCDPISEHNRLYWYRQTLGQGPEFLTYFQNEAQLEKSRLLSDRFSAERPKGSFSTLEIQRTEQGDSAMYLCASTPRQEQFFGPGTRLTVL.

The chain has TRBV19 and TRBJ2-1; D perhaps matches TRBD2 (6 bases). This CDR3 is built from 14 residues. The ends were cut back, 7 bases at V and 3 bases at J, with 13 bases in the middle. Germline CDR1 reads LNHDA; CDR2 reads SQIVND (reference sequence). Here the CDR3 DNA reads TGTGCCAGTAAGGGCCCGGGGGTCTACAATGAGCAGTTCTTC. It specifies CASKGPGVYNEQFF.

This clonotype was seen only a few times. This chain joins TRBV5-1 and TRBJ2-5; D possibly uses TRBD1 or TRBD2 (5 bases each). V lost 5 bases and J 5 bases, leaving 19 bases between the germline ends. Germline lookup yields CDR1 SGHRS and CDR2 YFSETQ. The length of the CDR3 is 15 residues. The CDR3 reads CASRSAGASEETQYF. CDR3 in DNA: TGCGCCAGCAGGTCTGCCGGGGCTTCCGAGGAGACCCAGTACTTC.

This clonotype showed up many times. The chain couples TRBV20-1 to TRBJ2-1; the match to TRBD2 covers 8 bases. CDR3 size: 18 residues. Germline V gives CDR1 DFQATT, CDR2 SNEGSKA (reference sequence). V gave up 0 bases and J gave up 6 bases; unmatched junction bases: 16. The CDR3 loop is CSARDWGRPTGTSNEQFF. In DNA, the CDR3 is TGCAGTGCTAGAGATTGGGGACGTCCGACCGGGACTAGCAATGAGCAGTTCTTC.

The chain is built from TRBV20-1 and TRBJ2-5; D not resolved. This CDR3 comprises 12 residues. V dropped 5 bases and J dropped 6 bases, with 13 bases sitting between them. Germline CDR1 is DFQATT and CDR2 is SNEGSKA (reference sequence). This CDR3 reads CSAPRPGKTQYF. The CDR3 nucleotides read TGCAGTGCTCCTAGGCCCGGAAAGACCCAGTACTTC.

At least ten counts were recorded for this clonotype. This chain joins TRBV6-1 and TRBJ2-7; D is uncertain. This CDR3 comprises 14 residues. Trimming pared 7 bases from V and 4 bases from J, leaving 17 bases between. Germline V gene data show CDR1 as MNHNS and CDR2 as SASEGT. This chain's CDR3 is CASTPPRYPYEQYF. The CDR3 region has the DNA TGTGCCAGCACCCCCCCTCGGTATCCTTACGAGCAGTACTTC.

This clonotype was observed a handful of times. This chain joins TRBV20-1 and TRBJ2-1; weak D call: TRBD2 (5 bases). CDR1 and CDR2 from the germline V gene are DFQATT and SNEGSKA (reference sequence). V lost 5 bases, J lost 0 bases, and 14 bases lay in between. CDR3 size: 15 residues. The CDR3 loop is CSALSLSDSYNEQFF. CDR3 sequence (DNA): TGCAGTGCTCTCAGTCTTAGCGACTCCTACAATGAGCAGTTCTTC.

CDR3 sequence (DNA): TGTGCCAGCAGCTTATACGGGGGGCCTGGCTATGGCTACACCTTC. This gives the protein CASSLYGGPGYGYTF. This rearrangement joins TRBV7-2 to TRBJ1-2; perhaps TRBD1 as D (6 bases). The CDR3 extends over 15 amino acids. CDR1 and CDR2 from the germline V gene are SGHTA and FQGNSA. Trimming stripped 2 bases from V and 4 bases from J, with 14 bases between.

In its sample, this clonotype was seen a few times. The V and J genes are TRBV6-1 and TRBJ2-2; 11 nucleotides agree with TRBD2. CDR1 and CDR2 from the germline V gene are MNHNS and SASEGT. The CDR3 spans 15 residues. With 6 bases clipped from V and 5 bases from J, the junction kept 5 bases outside the gene matches. Here the CDR3 DNA reads TGTGCCAGCAGAAATAGCGGGAGGGAAACCGGGGAGCTGTTTTTT. It yields the protein CASRNSGRETGELFF.

V is TRBV12-3 or TRBV12-4 and J is TRBJ2-7, with 11 bases that match TRBD2. V shed 6 bases, J shed 3 bases, and the junction held 7 bases outside the gene matches. The CDR3 runs to 15 residues. The CDR3 DNA reads as TGTGCCAGCAGCCCAGGGACTAGCGGTTTCTACGAGCAGTACTTC. This gives the protein CASSPGTSGFYEQYF.

This clonotype was observed a handful of times. The chain is built from TRBV6-5 and TRBJ1-5; D may be TRBD1 (5 bases). CDR1 and CDR2 from the germline V gene are MNHEY and SVGAGI. V was trimmed by 0 bases and J by 3 bases, leaving 15 bases between them. The CDR3 spans 17 residues. The CDR3 bases are TGTGCCAGCAGTTACTCGATAGGGGCAGGTTCCAATCAGCCCCAGCATTTT. Translated, it gives CASSYSIGAGSNQPQHF.

Ten or more counts support this clonotype. The V gene is TRBV7-9, the J gene TRBJ1-2, with 9 bases lining up with TRBD1. Unmatched junction bases numbered 8, after V lost 2 bases and J lost 7 bases. The germline CDR1 and CDR2 sequences are SEHNR and FQNEAQ (reference sequence). The CDR3 covers 15 residues. The CDR3 protein is CASSLRDREGGGYTF. The CDR3 DNA is TGTGCCAGCAGCTTACGGGACAGGGAAGGAGGTGGCTACACCTTC.

V usage is TRBV20-1 and J usage is TRBJ2-1; 9 bases align to TRBD2. Unmatched junction bases numbered 8, after V lost 3 bases and J lost 2 bases. The CDR3 consists of 16 residues. Germline V CDR1 and CDR2: DFQATT, SNEGSKA (reference sequence). CDR3: CSASDRSGSAYNEQFF. CDR3 in DNA: TGCAGTGCTAGTGACCGTAGCGGGAGCGCCTACAATGAGCAGTTCTTC.